These 10 T cell receptor beta chains were sequenced from one sample in a study of T cells in tuberculosis. Assay used: immunoSEQ multiplex PCR; TCRdb lists only in-frame clones, some missing. The table records 40,000 to 45,000 clones, around 94% of them present only once. The sequenced sample consisted of PBMCs. Source of these receptors: a donor aged 5-35 years with latent tuberculosis or without tuberculosis infection. Some clones in this sample may be carry-over from other donors' samples.

This clone was seen once. The chain has TRBV5-6 and TRBJ2-7; D remains ambiguous. CDR1 and CDR2 from the germline V gene are SGHDT and YYEEEE. CDR3 length: 14 amino acids. V lost 3 bases to trimming and J lost 2 bases, with 12 bases between them. This chain's CDR3 is CASSSIESAYEQYF. For the CDR3, the DNA is TGTGCCAGCAGCTCCATCGAGTCCGCCTACGAGCAGTACTTC.

The chain uses TRBV27 and TRBJ2-3; TRBD2 is a possible D gene (6 bases). Germline V gene data show CDR1 as MNHEY and CDR2 as SMNVEV (reference sequence). The germline V and J ends were trimmed by 7 bases and 8 bases, with 25 bases remaining between them. The CDR3 is made up of 16 amino acids. The CDR3 sequence is CASTRGGYGVGVTQYF. Here the CDR3 DNA reads TGTGCCAGCACACGTGGGGGGTACGGGGTTGGGGTTACGCAGTATTTT.

The V gene is TRBV5-1, the J gene TRBJ1-1, with D perhaps TRBD1 (6 bases). Trimming removed 6 bases from V and 4 bases from J, with 13 bases in between. CDR3 size: 13 residues. Per germline, CDR1 SGHRS and CDR2 YFSETQ. CDR3 amino acids: CASKAGEGTEAFF. CDR3 in DNA: TGCGCCAGCAAGGCAGGGGAGGGCACTGAAGCTTTCTTT. The full variable domain, with the rest looked up from reference TRBV5-1 and TRBJ1-1, is KAGVTQTPRYLIKTRGQQVTLSCSPISGHRSVSWYQQTPGQGLQFLFEYFSETQRNKGNFPGRFSGRQFSNSRSEMNVSTLELGDSALYLCASKAGEGTEAFFGQGTRLTVV.

This chain links TRBV6-4 with TRBJ2-3, with 9 bases identical to TRBD1. V was pared by 6 bases and J by 3 bases, with 4 bases of the junction left unmatched. CDR3 size: 14 residues. CDR1 is MRHNA and CDR2 is SNTAGT in the germline V gene. CDR3: CASSPGQGTDTQYF. The CDR3 nucleotides are TGTGCCAGCAGCCCGGGACAGGGAACAGATACGCAGTATTTT.

CDR3 coding DNA: TGTGCCAGCAGCCAAGATCCGTTAGCGCCAAGCACAGATACGCAGTATTTT. As protein: CASSQDPLAPSTDTQYF. The chain employs TRBV14 and TRBJ2-3; possible D gene TRBD2, 5 bases. V lost 0 bases, J lost 0 bases, and 13 bases lay in between. CDR1 and CDR2 from the germline V gene are SGHDN and FVKESK. The CDR3 is 17 amino acids. The full variable domain, rest sourced from reference TRBV14 and TRBJ2-3, is EAGVTQFPSHSVIEKGQTVTLRCDPISGHDNLYWYRRVMGKEIKFLLHFVKESKQDESGMPNNRFLAERTGGTYSTLKVQPAELEDSGVYFCASSQDPLAPSTDTQYFGPGTRLTVL.

The V and J genes are TRBV10-3 and TRBJ1-1; 9 bases map to TRBD1. This CDR3 has 15 residues. CDR1 is ENHRY, CDR2 SYGVKD, per germline. Losses at the gene ends were 2 bases for V and 0 bases for J; bases not matched to a gene: 1. The CDR3 sequence: CAISEGDRVNTEAFF. The CDR3 DNA reads TGTGCCATCAGTGAGGGGGACAGGGTGAACACTGAAGCTTTCTTT.

The V and J genes are TRBV5-1 and TRBJ2-7; no definite D call. CDR1 and CDR2 from the germline V gene are SGHRS and YFSETQ. Trimming removed 7 bases at V and 0 bases at J, with 17 bases between. The CDR3 is made up of 15 amino acids. In DNA, the CDR3 is TGCGCCAGCGCCCCCGATCGGTATACCTCCTACGAGCAGTACTTC. Its translation is CASAPDRYTSYEQYF.

The table lists this clone with a few counts. The gene calls are TRBV7-9 and TRBJ1-1; D is perhaps TRBD1 (5 bases). Germline V lookup: CDR1 SEHNR, CDR2 FQNEAQ (reference sequence). There are 14 residues in the CDR3. V lost 1 base and J lost 6, with 12 bases in between. The CDR3 loop reads CASSLVQGLAEAFF. The CDR3 DNA is TGTGCCAGCAGCTTAGTTCAGGGATTGGCTGAAGCTTTCTTT.

The CDR3 nucleotides are TGTGCCAGCAGCTTAGATGTGAGGAACACTGAAGCTTTCTTT. As protein: CASSLDVRNTEAFF. The chain recombines TRBV7-2 with TRBJ1-1, with D hard to call. V lost 1 base to trimming and J lost 1 base, with 7 bases between them. Germline-derived CDR1 and CDR2 are SGHTA and FQGNSA. This CDR3 contains 14 residues. Complete variable domain (other parts from reference TRBV7-2 and TRBJ1-1): GAGVSQSPSNKVTEKGKDVELRCDPISGHTALYWYRQSLGQGLEFLIYFQGNSAPDKSGLPSDRFSAERTGGSVSTLTIQRTQQEDSAVYLCASSLDVRNTEAFFGQGTRLTVV.

This chain connects TRBV30 to TRBJ1-1; maybe TRBD1 (6 bases). Germline lookup yields CDR1 GTSNPN and CDR2 SVGIG (reference sequence). The CDR3 contains 14 residues. V was pared by 3 bases and J by 11 bases, with 22 bases between. This CDR3 is CAWRDSPTLHRAFF. The CDR3 coding sequence is TGTGCCTGGAGGGACAGTCCGACTTTACACCGGGCTTTCTTT. Full variable domain (remainder filled in from reference TRBV30 and TRBJ1-1): SQTIHQWPATLVQPVGSPLSLECTVEGTSNPNLYWYRQAAGRGLQLLFYSVGIGQISSEVPQNLSASRPQDRQFILSSKKLLLSDSGFYLCAWRDSPTLHRAFFGQGTRLTVV.